What follows describes a single T cell receptor beta chain. The assay was immunoSEQ multiplex PCR, and TCRdb's table has in-frame clones only and misses some. The sample shows about 250,000 clones, roughly 85% of them seen only once. The data were taken from a study of blood T cell repertoires in COVID-19. Overall study: From the United States, Italy and Spain came samples of acute and convalescent COVID-19.

The CDR3 contains 16 residues. CDR1 and CDR2 (germline): SGHTA, FQGNSA. Trimming cost V 4 bases and J 2 bases; bases outside gene matches: 5. Participants were placed into cohorts based on the clinical history they reported. The clonotype was recovered from a woman between 45 and 60 years old with acute COVID-19. The sample consisted of PBMCs or T cells enriched from blood (not recorded which). This rearrangement joins TRBV7-2 to TRBJ2-1; 10 positions agree with TRBD2. CDR3 sequence: CASSSLSGGAYNEQFF. The CDR3 nucleotides read TGTGCCAGCAGCTCACTAAGCGGGGGGGCCTACAATGAGCAGTTCTTC.